This T cell receptor (beta chain) derives from a study of blood T cell repertoires in COVID-19. Study overall: The United States, Italy and Spain were the sources of the acute and convalescent COVID-19 samples. PBMCs, B-cell-depleted T cells, or T cells were the source of the cDNA or gDNA that made up the material.

Enrolment of Seattle patients took place during active infection, and they were followed longitudinally. Germline V gene sequence: CDR1 SSHAT, CDR2 FNYEAQ (reference sequence). This CDR3 region has 15 residues. The V segment lost 4 bases and the J segment 3 bases; nucleotides outside the gene matches: 8. The protocol was immunoSEQ multiplex PCR, while the TCRdb copy is restricted to in-frame clones and leaves out a portion. Seen here are roughly 100,000 clones, roughly 92% observed once, and the top ten hold 1.5% to 2%. Sequenced input: peripheral blood. This clonotype was sampled from a woman between 45 and 60 years old with COVID-19, enrolled during active disease. This chain uses TRBV7-7 with TRBJ2-7, with TRBD1 matching over 8 bases. CDR3: CASSSQGVVGYEQYV. In nucleotides, the CDR3 is TGTGCCAGCAGCTCACAGGGGGTGGTCGGCTACGAGCAGTACGTC.